Presented here are 8 T cell receptor beta chains from one specimen sequenced in a study of shared clonotypes between healthy human individuals. Libraries were prepared by immunoSEQ multiplex PCR; TCRdb keeps only in-frame clonotypes and omits some of them. The sample holds over 1.5 million clones, 98% seen once. Input material: naive CD4+ T cells sorted from blood. The subset: CD45RA+ positively selected. These receptors came from a man aged 25 to 40 in good health.

This chain joins TRBV28 and TRBJ2-1; D is perhaps TRBD1 (6 bases). The V and J ends lost 7 bases and 6 bases respectively, with 25 bases between them. CDR3 length: 17 residues. Germline V gene data show CDR1 as MDHEN and CDR2 as SYDVKM. CDR3 region: CASTRPWPSGVGNEQFF. CDR3 nucleotide sequence: TGTGCCAGCACCCGTCCTTGGCCCTCAGGGGTGGGCAATGAGCAGTTCTTC.

In its sample, this clone was seen once. The gene calls are TRBV28 and TRBJ1-2; D not certain. The CDR3 extends over 14 amino acids. Deletions cut 2 bases from V and 7 bases from J, with 14 bases between. Germline CDR1 and CDR2: MDHEN and SYDVKM. The CDR3 spells CASSLIYRMGGYTF. The CDR3 DNA is TGTGCCAGCAGTTTAATCTACAGAATGGGTGGCTACACCTTC.

The DNA for the CDR3 is TGCGCCAGCAGCCCCACGGTTTTATCGCCAACTAATGAAAAACTGTTTTTT. Translated, it gives CASSPTVLSPTNEKLFF. The chain uses TRBV5-1 and TRBJ1-4; D unclear. CDR1 is SGHRS, CDR2 YFSETQ, per germline. Trimming took 4 bases from V and 0 from J, leaving 16 bases between them. The CDR3 is 17 amino acids.

As concerns this clone: The sample carries other DNA sequences with the same CDR3. The chain combines TRBV29-1 with TRBJ2-1; D unresolved. Germline CDR1 SQVTM, CDR2 ANQGSEA. Trimming pared 1 base from V and 4 bases from J, leaving 8 bases between. The CDR3 is 13 residues long. The CDR3 spells CSVEGQRYNEQFF. Here the CDR3 DNA reads TGCAGCGTTGAAGGCCAGAGATACAATGAGCAGTTCTTC.

For this clone: This sample includes further DNA sequences coding for the same CDR3. The genes are TRBV9 and TRBJ2-1; 8 nucleotides match TRBD2. There are 16 residues in the CDR3. V was clipped by 1 base and J by 0 bases; unmatched bases: 3. Germline V gene lookup returns CDR1 SGDLS and CDR2 YYNGEE. The CDR3 sequence: CASSVLAGSSYNEQFF. Here the CDR3 DNA reads TGTGCCAGCAGCGTACTAGCGGGCAGCTCCTACAATGAGCAGTTCTTC.

This chain joins TRBV5-1 and TRBJ2-1, with 9 bases identical to TRBD1. V trimming: 4 bases; J trimming: 4 bases; junction bases outside the gene matches: 9. Germline CDR1 SGHRS, CDR2 YFSETQ. The CDR3 extends over 16 amino acids. The CDR3 loop is CASSRRSGTGYNEQFF. CDR3 DNA sequence: TGCGCCAGCAGCCGCCGATCCGGGACAGGGTACAATGAGCAGTTCTTC.

V usage is TRBV9 and J usage is TRBJ2-3; D possibly corresponds to TRBD2 (5 bases). This CDR3 comprises 14 residues. Germline-derived CDR1 and CDR2 are SGDLS and YYNGEE. The V end lost 4 bases, the J end lost 4 bases, and 13 bases lay between the germline ends. DNA of the CDR3: TGTGCCAGCAGCCCCCTAGGAGGAGCAGATACGCAGTATTTT. Protein: CASSPLGGADTQYF. Using reference TRBV9 and TRBJ2-3 for the parts outside the CDR3, the full variable domain is DSGVTQTPKHLITATGQRVTLRCSPRSGDLSVYWYQQSLDQGLQFLIQYYNGEERAKGNILERFSAQQFPDLHSELNLSSLELGDSALYFCASSPLGGADTQYFGPGTRLTVL.

The chain carries TRBV11-3 and TRBJ2-5; the D gene is possibly TRBD2 (6 bases). CDR3 size: 15 residues. Germline assignment: CDR1 SGHNT and CDR2 YENEEA. Trimming pared 5 bases from V and 1 base from J, leaving 14 bases between. CDR3 DNA: TGTGCCAGCAGCCCTAGCGTGGGGGGCCAAGAGACCCAGTACTTC. Translated, it gives CASSPSVGGQETQYF.